This T cell receptor beta chain was profiled in a study of T cells in Graves' hyperthyroidism and ophthalmopathy. Study results and caveats: A 13 V-J signature model discriminated ophthalmopathy versus stable hyperthyroidism.

There are many counts of this clonotype. Its antigen is as yet unknown. Graves' hyperthyroidism without ophthalmopathy progression within 18 months was termed stable. Pregnant or lactating patients were excluded, as were those with uncontrolled infection or other autoimmune disease. Each diagnosis was grounded in clinical symptoms, serum thyroxine and TRAb, thyroid ultrasound, and orbital computed tomography. Amplified regions were TCR beta CDR3 sequences from RNA transcripts. In the first-round RT-PCR of the TCR CDR3, the HTBI primer set was used. Using its own MiXCR run on the multiplex PCR reads, TCRdb lists one record per CDR3 protein. The sample has 450,000 to 700,000 distinct CDR3 sequences, around 46% seen once. Losses at the gene ends were 4 bases for V and 1 base for J; bases not matched to a gene: 11. The CDR3 is made up of 17 amino acids. CDR1 is SGHRS and CDR2 is YFSETQ in the germline V gene.

This TCR came from a woman aged 18-29 years with Graves' hyperthyroidism. The specimen was peripheral blood or thyroid tissue (not recorded which). The chain uses TRBV5-1 and TRBJ2-7; 10 bases are a match to TRBD1. The CDR3 reads CASSLRTGGSTSYEQYF. The CDR3 DNA reads TGCGCCAGCAGCCTAAGGACAGGGGGGTCAACATCCTACGAGCAGTACTTC. Complete variable domain (other parts from reference TRBV5-1 and TRBJ2-7): KAGVTQTPRYLIKTRGQQVTLSCSPISGHRSVSWYQQTPGQGLQFLFEYFSETQRNKGNFPGRFSGRQFSNSRSEMNVSTLELGDSALYLCASSLRTGGSTSYEQYFGPGTRLTVT.